This TCR beta chain comes out of a study of blood T cell repertoires in COVID-19. On the study more broadly: Spain, Italy and the United States supplied samples that represented acute and convalescent COVID-19. PBMCs, B-cell-depleted T cells, or T cells were the source of the cDNA or gDNA that made up the material.

Authors' data handling: From reference gene primer amplification, estimates of nucleated cell counts were derived. TCRdb keeps only in-frame clones here, not all; method: immunoSEQ multiplex PCR. V, J and clone size derive from that table, while D and trimming were established from the DNA sequence. The sample carries some 150,000 clones, more than 75% recorded once. CDR3 length: 15 residues. The junction had 5 bases not matched to a gene; V was cut back by 4 bases and J by 2 bases. CDR1 is SGHRS and CDR2 is YFSETQ in the germline V gene. The sequence came from a man between 65 and 85 years old with acute or convalescent COVID-19. The material sequenced was peripheral blood. The rearrangement joins TRBV5-1 to TRBJ2-2, with 7 bases identical to TRBD1. The CDR3 DNA reads as TGCGCCAGCAGCCTGGGACAGCGCAACACCGGGGAGCTGTTTTTT. It translates to CASSLGQRNTGELFF.